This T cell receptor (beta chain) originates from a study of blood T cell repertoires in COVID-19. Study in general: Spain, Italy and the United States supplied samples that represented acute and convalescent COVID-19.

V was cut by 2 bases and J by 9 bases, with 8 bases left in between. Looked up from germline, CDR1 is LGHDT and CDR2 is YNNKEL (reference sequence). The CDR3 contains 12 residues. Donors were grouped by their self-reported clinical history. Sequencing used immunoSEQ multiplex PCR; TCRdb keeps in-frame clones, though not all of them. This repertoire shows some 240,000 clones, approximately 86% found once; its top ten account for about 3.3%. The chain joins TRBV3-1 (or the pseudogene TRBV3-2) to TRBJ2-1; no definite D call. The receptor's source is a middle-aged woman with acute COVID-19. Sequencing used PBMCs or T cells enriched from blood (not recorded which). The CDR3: CASSQQQAEQFF. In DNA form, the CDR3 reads TGTGCCAGCAGCCAACAGCAGGCTGAGCAGTTCTTC.